The table lists the clone carrying this TCR beta chain with a count of one. The table came from immunoSEQ multiplex PCR; TCRdb's copy has only in-frame clones and leaves some out. The sample holds about 62,000 clones, 94% seen once. The data are from a study of preoperative IRX-2 immunotherapy in early breast cancer. V shed 4 bases and J shed 4 bases, with 13 bases lying between them. CDR3 size: 15 residues. Germline V gives CDR1 LGHNA, CDR2 YNFKEQ. Treatment denoted: preoperative locoregional IRX-2 cytokine immunotherapy. Patients received preoperative, locoregional IRX-2 cytokine immunotherapy in a phase Ib study.

This sample was obtained from a patient treated with IRX-2 immunotherapy. The rearrangement joins TRBV4-2 to TRBJ2-2; a weak D match, TRBD2 (6 bases). This sequence was found in a human donor with breast cancer. The CDR3 sequence: CASSPNQGGTGELFF. CDR3 nucleotide sequence: TGTGCCAGCAGCCCAAACCAGGGAGGCACCGGGGAGCTGTTTTTT.